These 32 T cell receptor beta chains originate from one sample sequenced in a study of cytomegalovirus exposure and HLA in healthy donors. Profiled with immunoSEQ multiplex PCR; TCRdb holds only in-frame clones, not every one. The sample has some 250,000 clones, 86% seen once. Sequencing was done on a sample of PBMCs. The receptors were sampled from a woman between 25 and 40 years old in good health and CMV-seropositive.

This clone was counted a few times. This CDR3 reads CASSKNPGDYYTF. CDR3 in DNA: TGTGCCAGCAGCAAAAACCCAGGGGATTACTACACCTTC. The chain employs TRBV11-3 and TRBJ1-2; tentative D call: TRBD1 (6 bases). Germline CDR1 SGHNT, CDR2 YENEEA. The CDR3 runs 13 residues. V was pared by 5 bases and J by 10 bases, with 17 bases between.

The gene calls are TRBV5-5 and TRBJ1-2, with D possibly TRBD1 on 5 matching bases. V lost 2 bases, J lost 3 bases, and 11 bases lay in between. The CDR3 is made up of 14 amino acids. Looked up from germline, CDR1 is SGHKS and CDR2 is YYEKEE (reference sequence). The CDR3 DNA sequence: TGTGCCAGCAGCTTCCACGACAGACACTATGGCTACACCTTC. Its translation: CASSFHDRHYGYTF.

The V call is TRBV10-2, the J call TRBJ1-1; D is possibly TRBD1 (5 bases). Germline lookup yields CDR1 WSHSY and CDR2 SAAADI. The V end lost 8 bases, the J end lost 3 bases, and 10 bases lay between the germline ends. This CDR3 is 12 amino acids long. The CDR3 reads CASYDRDTEAFF. DNA for the CDR3: TGCGCCAGCTATGACAGAGACACTGAAGCTTTCTTT.

The chain has TRBV4-1 and TRBJ2-5; possible D gene TRBD1, 6 bases. V was shortened by 5 bases and J by 3 bases, with 13 bases between the two germline ends. Germline CDR1 reads MGHRA; CDR2 reads YSYEKL. The CDR3 spans 14 residues. The CDR3 DNA reads TGCGCCAGCAGCGCCCGGACAGCCGAAGAGACCCAGTACTTC. It is translated as CASSARTAEETQYF.

J is TRBJ2-7 and V is TRBV5-6; 10 bases are a match to TRBD2. The CDR3 consists of 16 residues. V gave up 0 bases and J gave up 4 bases; unmatched junction bases: 7. Germline V gene data show CDR1 as SGHDT and CDR2 as YYEEEE. CDR3 sequence reads: CASSLGPSGSRYEQYF. The CDR3 bases are TGTGCCAGCAGCTTGGGGCCTAGCGGGAGTCGGTACGAGCAGTACTTC.

This clone was counted a single time. The J gene is TRBJ2-3, the V gene TRBV30, with 10 nucleotides matching TRBD2. Germline V lookup: CDR1 GTSNPN, CDR2 SVGIG (reference sequence). This CDR3 is built from 15 residues. V shed 3 bases and J 1 base; nucleotides not matched to a gene: 4. The CDR3 sequence is CAWRLAGEGTDTQYF. For the CDR3, the DNA is TGTGCCTGGAGGCTAGCGGGAGAAGGCACAGATACGCAGTATTTT.

This sequence joins TRBV2 and TRBJ2-5, with a tentative D call TRBD1 (6 bases). The V gene lost 6 bases and the J gene lost 5 bases, with 19 bases spanning the gap. CDR1 and CDR2 from the germline V gene are SNHLY and FYNNEI. CDR3 size: 15 residues. The CDR3 region is CASSRGPTGGETQYF. For the CDR3, the DNA is TGTGCCAGCAGCAGGGGACCGACGGGTGGGGAGACCCAGTACTTC.

V usage is TRBV28 and J usage is TRBJ2-5; TRBD1 might be the D (6 bases). The CDR3 runs 16 residues. Trimming cost V 5 bases and J 5 bases, with 21 bases left between them. Germline values: CDR1 MDHEN, CDR2 SYDVKM. The CDR3 coding sequence is TGTGCCAGCAGTGCCCCCCTTACAGGGATCAGGGAGACCCAGTACTTC. It specifies CASSAPLTGIRETQYF.

The chain employs TRBV18 and TRBJ2-5, with 8 bases fitting TRBD1. This CDR3 is built from 16 residues. Germline assignment: CDR1 KGHSH and CDR2 LQKENI. V was pared by 0 bases and J by 5 bases, with 8 bases of the junction left unmatched. The DNA of the CDR3 is TGTGCCAGCTCACCACCCAGGGGGCTCCGGAGGGAGACCCAGTACTTC. Translated, it gives CASSPPRGLRRETQYF. Full variable domain (outside the CDR3, taken from reference TRBV18 and TRBJ2-5): NAGVMQNPRHLVRRRGQEARLRCSPMKGHSHVYWYRQLPEEGLKFMVYLQKENIIDESGMPKERFSAEFPKEGPSILRIQQVVRGDSAAYFCASSPPRGLRRETQYFGPGTRLLVL.

This sequence joins TRBV10-3 and TRBJ2-7; 10 bases match TRBD1. CDR1 is ENHRY and CDR2 is SYGVKD in the germline V gene. The CDR3 totals 15 residues. The V gene end was trimmed by 5 bases and the J gene end by 2 bases; junction bases not matched to a gene: 6. CDR3 sequence reads: CAISFPGQGTYEQYF. CDR3 in DNA: TGTGCCATCAGTTTCCCGGGACAGGGGACCTACGAGCAGTACTTC.

The chain employs TRBV28 and TRBJ1-5, with no clear D. The CDR3 consists of 15 residues. Trimming shortened V by 5 bases and J by 0 bases, and 11 bases separated the two germline ends. Germline CDR1 and CDR2: MDHEN and SYDVKM. Written as DNA, the CDR3 is TGTGCCAGCAGTCCAATAGATGATAGCAATCAGCCCCAGCATTTT. This codes for CASSPIDDSNQPQHF.

This chain links TRBV27 with TRBJ2-7; D is possibly TRBD1 (6 bases). The CDR3 spans 14 residues. Deletions cut 6 bases from V and 5 bases from J, with 17 bases between. CDR1 and CDR2 (germline): MNHEY, SMNVEV (reference sequence). Here the CDR3 reads CASSLRDMIDEQYF. The CDR3 bases are TGTGCCAGCAGCCTCCGGGACATGATCGACGAGCAGTACTTC.

This chain joins TRBV5-1 and TRBJ2-1; possibly TRBD2 for D (6 bases). The V and J ends lost 2 bases and 6 bases respectively, with 12 bases between them. CDR1 is SGHRS and CDR2 is YFSETQ in the germline V gene. This CDR3 has 14 amino acids. The DNA for the CDR3 is TGCGCCAGCAGCTTCCAGACTAGTTCCAATGAGCAGTTCTTC. This sequence encodes CASSFQTSSNEQFF.

The chain uses TRBV5-1 and TRBJ2-1, with 12 positions matching TRBD2. This CDR3 comprises 14 residues. V shed 4 bases and J 5 bases; nucleotides not matched to a gene: 1. Germline CDR1 and CDR2: SGHRS and YFSETQ. The CDR3 DNA reads TGCGCCAGCAGCCGACTAGCGGGAGACAATGAGCAGTTCTTC. This codes for CASSRLAGDNEQFF.

The chain employs TRBV27 and TRBJ2-1; TRBD2 matches 10 bases. Germline CDR1 reads MNHEY; CDR2 reads SMNVEV (reference sequence). The CDR3 covers 15 residues. With 5 bases clipped from V and 3 bases from J, the junction kept 4 bases outside the gene matches. CDR3 residues: CASSPPSGSYNEQFF. The CDR3, as DNA: TGTGCCAGCAGTCCCCCTAGCGGGAGCTACAATGAGCAGTTCTTC.

The V and J genes are TRBV11-2 and TRBJ2-7; TRBD2 matches 7 bases. Germline V gene sequence: CDR1 SGHAT, CDR2 FQNNGV. This CDR3 comprises 16 residues. J gave up 0 bases and V 3 bases, and 8 bases lay outside the gene matches. CDR3 in amino acids: CASSFLFGGSSYEQYF. The DNA of the CDR3 is TGTGCCAGCAGCTTTTTGTTTGGCGGGAGCTCCTACGAGCAGTACTTC.

Remarks on this clone: Other DNA sequences in the same sample also yield this CDR3. CDR3 sequence (DNA): TGTGCCAGCAGTTTGACAGGGGATGGCTACACCTTC. Its translation: CASSLTGDGYTF. The chain carries TRBV27 and TRBJ1-2; 8 nucleotides agree with TRBD1. CDR3 length: 12 amino acids. Per germline, CDR1 MNHEY and CDR2 SMNVEV (reference sequence). V lost 3 bases, J lost 6 bases, and 0 bases stayed unmatched.

This chain links TRBV27 with TRBJ2-7; TRBD1 matches 9 bases. Looked up from germline, CDR1 is MNHEY and CDR2 is SMNVEV (reference sequence). With 2 bases clipped from V and 4 bases from J, the junction kept 6 bases outside the gene matches. This CDR3 has 15 residues. The CDR3 sequence: CASSLTGTGHYEQYF. CDR3 nucleotides: TGTGCCAGCAGTTTAACTGGGACAGGGCATTACGAGCAGTACTTC.

V is TRBV5-8 and J is TRBJ1-5, with TRBD1 matching 8 bases. The CDR3 consists of 15 residues. The V segment lost 2 bases and the J segment 6 bases; nucleotides outside the gene matches: 7. Germline CDR1 is SGHTS and CDR2 is YDEGEE. Written as DNA, the CDR3 is TGTGCCAGCAGCTTCGGCAGGGGGCGCCGTCAGCCCCAGCATTTT. This codes for CASSFGRGRRQPQHF.

The V gene is TRBV27, the J gene TRBJ2-2; 7 nucleotides agree with TRBD2. Trimming at V came to 4 bases and at J to 5 bases, leaving 7 bases not matched to a gene. Germline V gene data show CDR1 as MNHEY and CDR2 as SMNVEV (reference sequence). CDR3 length: 15 amino acids. The CDR3 protein is CASSWGGLKTGELFF. The CDR3 bases are TGTGCCAGCAGTTGGGGGGGGTTAAAGACCGGGGAGCTGTTTTTT.

This clone has a handful of counts. CDR3 loop: CASSLASPGGSIYEQYF. The CDR3 DNA reads as TGCGCCAGCAGCTTGGCCTCCCCGGGAGGGAGTATCTACGAGCAGTACTTC. The chain is built from TRBV5-1 and TRBJ2-7; 8 nucleotides line up with TRBD2. The CDR3 has 17 residues. The V segment lost 0 bases and the J segment 3 bases; nucleotides outside the gene matches: 11. CDR1 is SGHRS and CDR2 is YFSETQ in the germline V gene.

The J gene is TRBJ2-1, the V gene TRBV27; possibly TRBD2 for D (6 bases). Trimming removed 4 bases at V and 4 bases at J, with 14 bases between. Germline CDR1 reads MNHEY; CDR2 reads SMNVEV (reference sequence). This CDR3 contains 15 residues. The DNA of the CDR3 is TGTGCCAGCAGTTCAGAGGAGGGGATGTACAATGAGCAGTTCTTC. It yields the protein CASSSEEGMYNEQFF.

The chain employs TRBV30 and TRBJ2-5, with 12 bases fitting TRBD2. The V gene end was trimmed by 4 bases and the J gene end by 2 bases; junction bases not matched to a gene: 8. Per germline, CDR1 GTSNPN and CDR2 SVGIG (reference sequence). The CDR3 loop spans 16 amino acids. The CDR3 nucleotides are TGTGCCTGGACTAGCGGGAGGGCCCTCCCGCAAGAGACCCAGTACTTC. This gives the protein CAWTSGRALPQETQYF.

V gene TRBV6-1 combines with J gene TRBJ1-5; 11 bases agree with TRBD1. The ends lost 6 bases at V and 1 base at J; junction bases unmatched: 2. The CDR3 loop spans 15 amino acids. CDR1 MNHNS and CDR2 SASEGT come from the germline V gene. CDR3 in DNA: TGTGCCAGCAGGGACAGGGGGCTGAGCAATCAGCCCCAGCATTTT. Protein product: CASRDRGLSNQPQHF.

The chain is built from TRBV18 and TRBJ1-2, with D possibly being TRBD1 (5 bases). This CDR3 is built from 16 residues. Trimming stripped 0 bases from V and 0 bases from J, with 11 bases between. The germline gives CDR1 KGHSH, CDR2 LQKENI. CDR3 coding DNA: TGTGCCAGCTCACCACCGGGGGGAATGACTAACTATGGCTACACCTTC. Translated: CASSPPGGMTNYGYTF. The entire variable domain, with the rest obtained from reference TRBV18 and TRBJ1-2, is as follows: NAGVMQNPRHLVRRRGQEARLRCSPMKGHSHVYWYRQLPEEGLKFMVYLQKENIIDESGMPKERFSAEFPKEGPSILRIQQVVRGDSAAYFCASSPPGGMTNYGYTFGSGTRLTVV.

This rearrangement joins TRBV19 to TRBJ2-1, with D unclear. Trimming stripped 4 bases from V and 5 bases from J, with 9 bases between. This CDR3 is 13 amino acids long. Germline CDR1 reads LNHDA; CDR2 reads SQIVND (reference sequence). The CDR3 here is CASSKTVNNEQFF. The CDR3, as DNA: TGTGCCAGTAGTAAGACTGTCAACAATGAGCAGTTCTTC.

V usage is TRBV2 and J usage is TRBJ2-1; 16 bases map to TRBD2. Trimming cost V 8 bases and J 8 bases; bases outside gene matches: 9. In germline, CDR1 is SNHLY, CDR2 FYNNEI. This CDR3 is 16 amino acids long. CDR3 DNA sequence: TGTGCCAGCCCGGGACTAGCGGGAGGGCCTGTCGATGAGCAGTTCTTC. Protein: CASPGLAGGPVDEQFF. The full variable domain, rest sourced from reference TRBV2 and TRBJ2-1, is EPEVTQTPSHQVTQMGQEVILRCVPISNHLYFYWYRQILGQKVEFLVSFYNNEISEKSEIFDDQFSVERPDGSNFTLKIRSTKLEDSAMYFCASPGLAGGPVDEQFFGPGTRLTVL.

This chain uses TRBV5-1 with TRBJ2-1; 7 positions agree with TRBD1. The CDR3 loop spans 13 amino acids. Germline V CDR1 and CDR2: SGHRS, YFSETQ. V was pared by 4 bases and J by 8 bases, with 6 bases of the junction left unmatched. CDR3 sequence (DNA): TGCGCCAGCAGCAAGACAGGGACCGATGAGCAGTTCTTC. Encoded protein: CASSKTGTDEQFF.

The chain couples TRBV25-1 to TRBJ1-4; unclear D gene. Trimming took 0 bases from V and 0 from J, leaving 11 bases between them. Germline values: CDR1 MGHDK, CDR2 SYGVNS. The CDR3 spans 17 residues. In nucleotides, the CDR3 is TGTGCCAGCAGTGAATATAGAAAAACCGCAACTAATGAAAAACTGTTTTTT. It yields the protein CASSEYRKTATNEKLFF.

The chain couples TRBV5-4 to TRBJ1-1; a possible D gene is TRBD1 (5 bases). Trimming left V 2 bases short and J 4 bases short, with 9 bases between. This CDR3 has 13 residues. Germline CDR1 SGHNT, CDR2 YYREEE (reference sequence). This CDR3 reads CASSFRVTTEAFF. CDR3 coding DNA: TGTGCCAGCAGCTTCAGGGTTACCACTGAAGCTTTCTTT.

The chain employs TRBV27 and TRBJ1-1; maybe TRBD1 (5 bases). The V gene lost 3 bases and the J gene lost 4 bases, with 12 bases spanning the gap. Germline CDR1 reads MNHEY; CDR2 reads SMNVEV (reference sequence). The CDR3 totals 14 residues. Here the CDR3 reads CASSFLAGGTEAFF. CDR3 sequence (DNA): TGTGCCAGCAGTTTCTTGGCCGGGGGCACTGAAGCTTTCTTT.

V usage is TRBV29-1 and J usage is TRBJ2-7; 7 positions agree with TRBD2. Trimming cost V 4 bases and J 6 bases; bases outside gene matches: 3. The CDR3 covers 11 residues. Germline V gives CDR1 SQVTM, CDR2 ANQGSEA. The CDR3 is CSVGEGFEQYF. For the CDR3, the DNA is TGCAGCGTTGGGGAGGGTTTCGAGCAGTACTTC.